This TCR beta chain was retrieved from a study of blood T cells in healthy people across ages. Notes on the study in general: Per million T cells, TCR beta diversity dropped roughly linearly as age increased.

The ends were cut back, 7 bases at V and 2 bases at J, with 14 bases in the middle. Germline CDR1 DFQATT, CDR2 SNEGSKA (reference sequence). The CDR3 sequence is 13 residues long. As for this clonotype: Its antigen is not identified.

Next came a second PCR, run for about 7 to 12 cycles, which used a sample-barcoded 5' primer along with a J-beta primer mix. TCRdb passed the 5' RACE reads through MiXCR, listing each CDR3 protein once. The sample lists around 1,100,000 distinct CDR3 sequences; around two fifths were seen once. The sample taken for sequencing was blood. This rearrangement joins TRBV20-1 to TRBJ2-5; possible D gene TRBD2, 6 bases. The sequence was obtained from a man between 18 and 35 years old in good health. CDR3 nucleotides: TGCAGTGTTAGGGGACTCGCTCAAGAGACCCAGTACTTC. Translating it yields CSVRGLAQETQYF.